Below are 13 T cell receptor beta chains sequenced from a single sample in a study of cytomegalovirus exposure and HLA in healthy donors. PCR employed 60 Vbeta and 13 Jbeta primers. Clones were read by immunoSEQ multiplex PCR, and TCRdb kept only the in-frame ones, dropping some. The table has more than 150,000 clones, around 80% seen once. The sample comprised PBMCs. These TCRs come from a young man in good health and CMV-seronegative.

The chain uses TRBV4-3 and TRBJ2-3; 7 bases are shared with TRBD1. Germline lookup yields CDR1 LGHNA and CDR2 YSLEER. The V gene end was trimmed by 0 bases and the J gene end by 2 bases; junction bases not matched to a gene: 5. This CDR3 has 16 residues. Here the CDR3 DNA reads TGCGCCAGCAGCCAAGAAACAGGGGATCCCACAGATACGCAGTATTTT. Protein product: CASSQETGDPTDTQYF.

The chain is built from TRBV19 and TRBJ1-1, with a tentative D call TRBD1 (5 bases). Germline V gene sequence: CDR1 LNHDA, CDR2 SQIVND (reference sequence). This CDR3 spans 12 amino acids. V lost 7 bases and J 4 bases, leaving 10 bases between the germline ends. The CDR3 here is CASKLGATEAFF. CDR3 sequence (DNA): TGTGCCAGTAAGCTAGGGGCCACTGAAGCTTTCTTT.

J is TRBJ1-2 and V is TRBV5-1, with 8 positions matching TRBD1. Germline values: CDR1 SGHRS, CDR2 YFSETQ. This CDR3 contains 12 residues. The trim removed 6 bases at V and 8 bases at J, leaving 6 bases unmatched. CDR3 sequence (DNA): TGCGCCAGCACCGCCGACAGGGGCGGCTACACCTTC. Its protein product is CASTADRGGYTF.

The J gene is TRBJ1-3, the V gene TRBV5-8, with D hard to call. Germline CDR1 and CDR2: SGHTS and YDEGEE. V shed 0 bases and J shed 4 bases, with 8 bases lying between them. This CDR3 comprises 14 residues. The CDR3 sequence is CASSLEQKGNTIYF. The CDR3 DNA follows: TGTGCCAGCAGCTTGGAGCAAAAGGGAAACACCATATATTTT.

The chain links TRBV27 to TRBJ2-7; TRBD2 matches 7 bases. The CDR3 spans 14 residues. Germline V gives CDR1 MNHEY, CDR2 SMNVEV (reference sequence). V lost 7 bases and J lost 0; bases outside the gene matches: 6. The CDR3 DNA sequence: TGTGCCAGCACCGGGGGGTCTTCCTCCTACGAGCAGTACTTC. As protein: CASTGGSSSYEQYF.

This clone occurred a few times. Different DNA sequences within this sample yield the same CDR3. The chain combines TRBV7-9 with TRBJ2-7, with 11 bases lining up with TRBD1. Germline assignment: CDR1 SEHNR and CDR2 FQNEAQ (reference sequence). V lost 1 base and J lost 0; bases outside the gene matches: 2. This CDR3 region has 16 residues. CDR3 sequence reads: CASSLGDRGSSYEQYF. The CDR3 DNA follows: TGTGCCAGCAGCTTAGGGGACAGGGGGAGCTCCTACGAGCAGTACTTC.

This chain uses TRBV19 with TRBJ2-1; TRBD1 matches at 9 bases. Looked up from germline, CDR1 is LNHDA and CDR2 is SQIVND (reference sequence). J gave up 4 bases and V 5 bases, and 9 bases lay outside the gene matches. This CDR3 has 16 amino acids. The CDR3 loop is CASSGTGLGGYNEQFF. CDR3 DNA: TGTGCCAGTAGTGGGACAGGGCTCGGAGGGTACAATGAGCAGTTCTTC.

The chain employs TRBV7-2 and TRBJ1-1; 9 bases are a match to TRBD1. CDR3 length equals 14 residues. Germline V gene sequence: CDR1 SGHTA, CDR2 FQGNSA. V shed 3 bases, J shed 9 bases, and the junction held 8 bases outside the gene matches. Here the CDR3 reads CASSFGGTGRKAFF. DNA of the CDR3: TGTGCCAGCAGCTTCGGCGGGACAGGGCGAAAAGCTTTCTTT. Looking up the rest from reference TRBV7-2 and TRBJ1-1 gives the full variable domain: GAGVSQSPSNKVTEKGKDVELRCDPISGHTALYWYRQSLGQGLEFLIYFQGNSAPDKSGLPSDRFSAERTGGSVSTLTIQRTQQEDSAVYLCASSFGGTGRKAFFGQGTRLTVV.

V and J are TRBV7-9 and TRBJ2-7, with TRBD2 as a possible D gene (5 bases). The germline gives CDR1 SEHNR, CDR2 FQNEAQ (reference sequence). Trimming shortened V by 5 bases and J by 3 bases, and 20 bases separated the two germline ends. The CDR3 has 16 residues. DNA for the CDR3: TGTGCCAGCAGCGACTCCCTGACTACCGCCGTCTACGAGCAGTACTTC. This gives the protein CASSDSLTTAVYEQYF.

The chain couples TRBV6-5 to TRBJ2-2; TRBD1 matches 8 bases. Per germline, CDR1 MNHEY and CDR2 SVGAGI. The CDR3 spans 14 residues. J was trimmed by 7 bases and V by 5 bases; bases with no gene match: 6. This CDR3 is CASSLTGAGGELFF. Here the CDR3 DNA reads TGTGCCAGCAGTCTGACAGGGGCGGGCGGGGAGCTGTTTTTT.

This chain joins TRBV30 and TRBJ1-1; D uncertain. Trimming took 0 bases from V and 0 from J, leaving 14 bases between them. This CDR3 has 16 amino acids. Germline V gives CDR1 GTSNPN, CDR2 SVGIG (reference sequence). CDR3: CAWSVDWWQMNTEAFF. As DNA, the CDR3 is TGTGCCTGGAGTGTAGATTGGTGGCAAATGAACACTGAAGCTTTCTTT.

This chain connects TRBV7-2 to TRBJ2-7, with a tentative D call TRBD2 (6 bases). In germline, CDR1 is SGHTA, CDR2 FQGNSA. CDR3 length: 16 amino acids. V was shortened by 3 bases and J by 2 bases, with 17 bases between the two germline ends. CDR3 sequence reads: CASSFNSASAAYEQYF. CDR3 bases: TGTGCCAGCAGCTTCAATAGTGCTAGCGCGGCCTACGAGCAGTACTTC.

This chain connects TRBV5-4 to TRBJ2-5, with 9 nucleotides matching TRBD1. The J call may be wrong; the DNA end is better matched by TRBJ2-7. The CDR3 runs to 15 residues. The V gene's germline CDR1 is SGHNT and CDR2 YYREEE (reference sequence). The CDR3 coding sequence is TGTGCCAGCACCCCCGGAGGGACAGGGTCGTACGAGCAGTACTTC. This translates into CASTPGGTGSYEQYF.